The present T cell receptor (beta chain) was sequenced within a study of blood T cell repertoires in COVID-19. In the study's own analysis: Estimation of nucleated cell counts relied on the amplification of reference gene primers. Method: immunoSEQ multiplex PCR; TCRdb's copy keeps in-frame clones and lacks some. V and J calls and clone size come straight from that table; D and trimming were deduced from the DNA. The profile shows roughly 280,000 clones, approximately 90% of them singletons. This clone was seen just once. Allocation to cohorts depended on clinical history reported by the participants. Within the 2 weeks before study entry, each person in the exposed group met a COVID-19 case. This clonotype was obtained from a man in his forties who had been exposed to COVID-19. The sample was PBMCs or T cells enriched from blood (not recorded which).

The CDR3 DNA reads as TGTGCCAGCTCCCCAGGGACAGGTATTTTGTCCTACGAGCAGTACTTC. Translation: CASSPGTGILSYEQYF. This chain connects TRBV18 to TRBJ2-7; 8 nucleotides agree with TRBD1. CDR3 length: 16 amino acids. CDR1 is KGHSH, CDR2 LQKENI, per germline. V was pared by 6 bases and J by 1 base, with 11 bases of the junction left unmatched.